Listed here are 29 T cell receptor beta chains from one sample, sequenced in a study of blood T cell repertoires in COVID-19. Clones were read by immunoSEQ multiplex PCR, and TCRdb kept only the in-frame ones, dropping some. The sample consists of tens of thousands of clones, about 76% of them appearing once. Sequenced material: peripheral blood. The receptors were sampled from an older man with active or convalescent COVID-19.

The chain joins TRBV12-3 or TRBV12-4 to TRBJ2-5, with 7 bases fitting TRBD2. This CDR3 has 13 residues. The J segment lost 5 bases and the V segment lost 7 bases, leaving 7 bases of the junction unmatched. The CDR3 nucleotides are TGTGCCAGCACCTTGACCGGGGGGGAGACCCAGTACTTC. It codes for CASTLTGGETQYF.

The chain employs TRBV28 and TRBJ1-5; 11 bases map to TRBD1. Germline V gene data show CDR1 as MDHEN and CDR2 as SYDVKM. J was trimmed by 4 bases and V by 6 bases; bases with no gene match: 2. The CDR3 runs to 14 residues. In nucleotides, the CDR3 is TGTGCCAGCAGAGGGACAGGGGGAAATCAGCCCCAGCATTTT. It specifies CASRGTGGNQPQHF. The full variable domain, completed using reference TRBV28 and TRBJ1-5, is DVKVTQSSRYLVKRTGEKVFLECVQDMDHENMFWYRQDPGLGLRLIYFSYDVKMKEKGDIPEGYSVSREKKERFSLILESASTNQTSMYLCASRGTGGNQPQHFGDGTRLSIL.

In its sample, this clone was seen a few times. This chain links TRBV28 with TRBJ1-6; the D is unclear. The CDR3 has 16 residues. CDR1 is MDHEN and CDR2 is SYDVKM in the germline V gene. Trimming stripped 4 bases from V and 6 bases from J, with 16 bases between. For the CDR3, the DNA is TGTGCCAGCAGTTGGGGTAGGAGGAATACTAATTCACCCCTCCACTTT. Translation gives CASSWGRRNTNSPLHF.

DNA of the CDR3: TGTGCCAGCAGAGCTTTATCCTTTAATGAAAAACTGTTTTTT. The encoded protein is CASRALSFNEKLFF. The chain combines TRBV27 with TRBJ1-4; D is unclear. V was cut by 6 bases and J by 4 bases, with 12 bases left in between. Germline V gives CDR1 MNHEY, CDR2 SMNVEV (reference sequence). This CDR3 is 14 amino acids long.

The chain recombines TRBV5-1 with TRBJ1-2, with 7 nucleotides matching TRBD1. The germline V gene encodes CDR1 SGHRS and CDR2 YFSETQ. The CDR3 spans 14 residues. Unmatched junction bases numbered 9, after V lost 5 bases and J lost 5 bases. CDR3 sequence (DNA): TGCGCCAGCAGGCCGGGGGACAGCGAGTATGGCTACACCTTC. Translation gives CASRPGDSEYGYTF.

This chain joins TRBV9 and TRBJ1-3, with TRBD1 as a possible D gene (6 bases). CDR1 is SGDLS and CDR2 is YYNGEE in the germline V gene. Trimming pared 3 bases from V and 4 bases from J, leaving 17 bases between. This CDR3 is 16 amino acids long. CDR3 amino acids: CASSADPGGYGNTIYF. The CDR3 bases are TGTGCCAGCAGCGCCGATCCGGGGGGCTACGGAAACACCATATATTTT.

With respect to this clone: This same CDR3 is encoded by further DNA sequences in the sample. V and J are TRBV5-1 and TRBJ1-1; D call uncertain. With 0 bases removed from V and 1 base from J, the gap between germline ends came to 4 bases. Germline loops: CDR1 SGHRS, CDR2 YFSETQ. The CDR3 has 13 residues. This CDR3 is CASSLDRNTEAFF. The CDR3 coding sequence is TGCGCCAGCAGCTTGGATCGGAACACTGAAGCTTTCTTT.

The chain is built from TRBV19 and TRBJ2-7; 10 bases map to TRBD1. The CDR3 extends over 16 amino acids. V lost 4 bases to trimming and J lost 3 bases; unmatched junction nucleotides: 9. Germline V CDR1 and CDR2: LNHDA, SQIVND (reference sequence). The CDR3 is CASSTRSGTGDYEQYF. Here the CDR3 DNA reads TGTGCCAGTAGTACCCGAAGCGGGACAGGGGACTACGAGCAGTACTTC.

The chain employs TRBV21-1 and TRBJ2-7; the table gives TRBD1 as D, unverified against the DNA. TRBV21-1 is a listed pseudogene. The CDR3 is made up of 16 amino acids. CDR3 sequence: CASSKKTAPSSYEQYF. The CDR3, as DNA: TGTGCCAGCAGCAAAAAGACAGCACCGAGCTCCTACGAGCAGTACTTC.

The J gene is TRBJ2-2, the V gene TRBV5-4; D ambiguous. Trimming pared 4 bases from V and 3 bases from J, leaving 13 bases between. From germline, CDR1 is SGHNT and CDR2 YYREEE (reference sequence). This CDR3 has 15 residues. CDR3 sequence (DNA): TGTGCCAGCAGCCCCGCGTATGCGGACACCGGGGAGCTGTTTTTT. Translating gives CASSPAYADTGELFF.

The V call is TRBV12-5, the J call TRBJ2-5; perhaps TRBD2 as D (6 bases). CDR1 and CDR2 from the germline V gene are LGHNT and FRNRAP. V lost 2 bases, J lost 4 bases, and 14 bases lay in between. The CDR3 has 15 residues. CDR3 DNA sequence: TGTGCTAGTGGTTTGTTGCCGGGACTGATAGAGACCCAGTACTTC. Encoded protein: CASGLLPGLIETQYF.

This clone was picked up one time. V is TRBV5-5 and J is TRBJ1-2; TRBD1 agrees at 8 bases. The CDR3 contains 15 residues. Germline trimming cut 0 bases from V and 4 bases from J; bases unmatched to any gene: 5. Germline V lookup: CDR1 SGHKS, CDR2 YYEKEE (reference sequence). CDR3 DNA sequence: TGTGCCAGCAGCTTGGGGACAGGGTATACCTATGGCTACACCTTC. As protein: CASSLGTGYTYGYTF.

This clone appeared a single time. The CDR3 loop is CATNCGARQPQHF. CDR3 coding DNA: TGTGCCACCAACTGTGGGGCGCGTCAGCCCCAGCATTTT. The rearrangement links TRBV21-1 to TRBJ1-5; the table names TRBD1, a call not compared with the DNA. TRBV21-1 is tagged as a pseudogene. This CDR3 is built from 13 residues.

Written as DNA, the CDR3 is TGTGCCAGCAGCGAAGACAGGGGTGCTGAAAAACTGTTTTTT. Its protein product is CASSEDRGAEKLFF. The chain combines TRBV9 with TRBJ1-4, with 8 bases identical to TRBD1. The V segment lost 3 bases and the J segment 7 bases; nucleotides outside the gene matches: 5. Germline V gene sequence: CDR1 SGDLS, CDR2 YYNGEE. The CDR3 totals 14 residues.

The chain links TRBV6-6 to TRBJ1-2; D unresolved. This CDR3 has 14 amino acids. V dropped 2 bases and J dropped 6 bases, with 13 bases sitting between them. The germline V gene has CDR1 MNHNY and CDR2 SVGAGI (reference sequence). CDR3 sequence (DNA): TGTGCCAGCAGTTACAGGTTGCAGGAGGATGGCTACACCTTC. This encodes CASSYRLQEDGYTF.

In its sample, this clone ranks as medium-sized. The genes are TRBV10-1 and TRBJ1-6; TRBD1 matches 7 bases. The CDR3 covers 15 residues. The germline V gene encodes CDR1 WNHNN and CDR2 SYGVQD (reference sequence). J gave up 7 bases and V 9 bases, and 12 bases lay outside the gene matches. CDR3 bases: TGCGCCAGAATCCCTCCGAAGGGGGCCAATTCACCCCTCCACTTT. It yields the protein CARIPPKGANSPLHF.

The chain couples TRBV10-1 to TRBJ1-6; tentative D call: TRBD1 (5 bases). This CDR3 region has 13 residues. The ends were cut back, 4 bases at V and 7 bases at J, with 8 bases in the middle. Germline V gene lookup returns CDR1 WNHNN and CDR2 SYGVQD (reference sequence). CDR3 region: CASSVTVNSPLHF. The CDR3 DNA reads TGCGCCAGCAGTGTGACAGTGAATTCACCCCTCCACTTT.

The CDR3 sequence: CAWGTGSGNTIYF. Here the CDR3 DNA reads TGTGCCTGGGGGACAGGGTCTGGAAACACCATATATTTT. The chain recombines TRBV30 with TRBJ1-3; TRBD1 matches at 9 bases. The length of the CDR3 is 13 residues. CDR1 and CDR2 (germline): GTSNPN, SVGIG (reference sequence). Trimming removed 5 bases from V and 1 base from J; junction bases left unmatched: 0.

This clone turned up a few times. The chain couples TRBV6-1 to TRBJ2-1; possible D gene TRBD1, 5 bases. Germline values: CDR1 MNHNS, CDR2 SASEGT. The CDR3 consists of 12 residues. V was trimmed by 2 bases and J by 13 bases, leaving 12 bases between them. CDR3 DNA sequence: TGTGCCAGCAGTGAATTAAGGACACAACAGTTCTTC. This sequence encodes CASSELRTQQFF.

The V gene is TRBV28, the J gene TRBJ1-2; maybe TRBD1 (6 bases). This CDR3 comprises 14 residues. CDR1 is MDHEN and CDR2 is SYDVKM in the germline V gene. Trimming took off 5 bases at V and 4 bases at J, with 14 bases between the two ends. The CDR3 sequence is CASSPSDRIYGYTF. Written as DNA, the CDR3 is TGTGCCAGCAGTCCCTCTGACAGGATCTATGGCTACACCTTC.

This clone is deemed medium-sized. The V gene is TRBV10-1, the J gene TRBJ2-1; D not resolved. This CDR3 contains 13 residues. Germline CDR1 is WNHNN and CDR2 is SYGVQD (reference sequence). Trimming pared 2 bases from V and 2 bases from J, leaving 4 bases between. CDR3 coding DNA: TGCGCCAGCAGTGAGCGGGCCTACAATGAGCAGTTCTTC. This translates into CASSERAYNEQFF.

The chain recombines TRBV27 with TRBJ2-7, with 8 positions matching TRBD1. Trimming at V came to 3 bases and at J to 3 bases, leaving 7 bases not matched to a gene. Germline V CDR1 and CDR2: MNHEY, SMNVEV (reference sequence). There are 15 residues in the CDR3. CDR3 nucleotides: TGTGCCAGCAGTTTCTCGACAGGGGCAAACTACGAGCAGTACTTC. It translates to CASSFSTGANYEQYF.

This clone was observed once. CDR3 loop: CASSVDNYNEQFF. The CDR3 coding sequence is TGTGCCAGCAGTGTGGACAACTACAATGAGCAGTTCTTC. The V gene is TRBV2, the J gene TRBJ2-1; TRBD1 might be the D (5 bases). Germline-derived CDR1 and CDR2 are SNHLY and FYNNEI. Trimming pared 4 bases from V and 3 bases from J, leaving 7 bases between. This CDR3 contains 13 residues.

The chain recombines TRBV27 with TRBJ2-1; D is possibly TRBD2 (6 bases). V was cut by 11 bases and J by 4 bases, with 18 bases left in between. CDR1 and CDR2 from the germline V gene are MNHEY and SMNVEV (reference sequence). The CDR3 has 14 residues. Written as DNA, the CDR3 is TGTGCCTCTCAAGGAGGGCTCCCTTACAATGAGCAGTTCTTC. It yields the protein CASQGGLPYNEQFF.

The V gene is TRBV28, the J gene TRBJ1-4; no reliable D call. This CDR3 comprises 13 residues. Trimming stripped 6 bases from V and 8 bases from J, with 13 bases between. Germline CDR1 reads MDHEN; CDR2 reads SYDVKM. In DNA, the CDR3 is TGTGCCAGCAGCACCGACTCTAGGGAAAAACTGTTTTTT. This translates into CASSTDSREKLFF. The full variable domain, in which reference TRBV28 and TRBJ1-4 provide the parts outside the CDR3, is DVKVTQSSRYLVKRTGEKVFLECVQDMDHENMFWYRQDPGLGLRLIYFSYDVKMKEKGDIPEGYSVSREKKERFSLILESASTNQTSMYLCASSTDSREKLFFGSGTQLSVL.

This chain joins TRBV7-9 and TRBJ1-3; 7 bases are a match to TRBD1. Per germline, CDR1 SEHNR and CDR2 FQNEAQ (reference sequence). There are 17 residues in the CDR3. Trimming took 6 bases from V and 0 from J; bases not matched to a gene: 11. The DNA for the CDR3 is TGTGCCAGCAGAACCCAGGAGGACAGGTCCTCTGGAAACACCATATATTTT. Translated, it gives CASRTQEDRSSGNTIYF.

The chain uses TRBV4-2 and TRBJ1-6; D gene uncertain. Germline V gene data show CDR1 as LGHNA and CDR2 as YNFKEQ. This CDR3 contains 15 residues. Trimming stripped 0 bases from V and 9 bases from J, with 12 bases between. The CDR3 loop reads CASSQERLAGSPLHF. For the CDR3, the DNA is TGTGCCAGCAGCCAAGAGCGGTTGGCCGGTTCACCCCTCCACTTT.

The chain links TRBV2 to TRBJ2-7; 9 bases map to TRBD1. Germline CDR1 is SNHLY and CDR2 is FYNNEI. V shed 8 bases, J shed 5 bases, and the junction held 10 bases outside the gene matches. The CDR3 extends over 14 amino acids. The CDR3 DNA sequence: TGTGCCAGCGGAAACTGGGACAGGGACGACGAGCAGTACTTC. It specifies CASGNWDRDDEQYF.

The chain has TRBV6-5 and TRBJ1-1, with 10 bases identical to TRBD1. Per the germline V gene, CDR1 is MNHEY and CDR2 is SVGAGI. V shed 2 bases and J 12 bases; nucleotides not matched to a gene: 9. The CDR3 is 14 residues long. The CDR3 DNA reads as TGTGCCAGCAGTTACGGGGACAGGGGAGGAAGAACTTTCTTT. It is translated as CASSYGDRGGRTFF.